This T cell receptor (beta chain) was sequenced in a study of Graves' ophthalmopathy and Graves' hyperthyroidism. V dropped 0 bases and J dropped 12 bases, with 9 bases sitting between them. The CDR3 extends over 11 amino acids. Germline V gene lookup returns CDR1 MGHDK and CDR2 SYGVNS. Investigators amplified TCR beta CDR3 regions from RNA transcripts. A first-round RT-PCR used HTBI primers, followed by a second-round multiplex PCR. TCRdb recomputed calls from the multiplex PCR reads with MiXCR, one row per CDR3 protein. This sample has about 740,000 distinct CDR3 sequences, with 35% to 50% found just once. Notes on the study in general: Blood also contained most of the expanded thyroid clonotypes above 0.001 frequency.

This clonotype was picked up many times. The antigen is not known. Patients with other autoimmune diseases, uncontrolled infections, pregnancy or lactation were excluded. The starting material, about 9.9 ml of fresh peripheral blood, provided the PBMCs. The chain recombines TRBV25-1 with TRBJ2-7; D might be TRBD1 (5 bases). The receptor was derived from an adult man with Graves' ophthalmopathy. Sequenced material: peripheral blood. The CDR3 loop is CASSEYNRPYF. In DNA, the CDR3 is TGTGCCAGCAGTGAATACAACAGGCCGTACTTC.